The 5 T cell receptor beta chains listed next were all sequenced from one sample in a study of cytomegalovirus exposure and HLA in healthy donors. 60 Vbeta and 13 Jbeta primers were used in PCR. The repertoire was sequenced with immunoSEQ multiplex PCR; TCRdb's copy has only in-frame clones and lacks some. The sample has some 130,000 clones, 65% to 90% seen once. The specimen was PBMCs. These receptors all stem from a girl aged 2 to 9 in good health and CMV-seronegative.

CDR3 sequence (DNA): TGTGCCAGCAGAGACTATGCCTACAATGAGCAGTTCTTC. Translating it yields CASRDYAYNEQFF. This chain connects TRBV27 to TRBJ2-1; D is perhaps TRBD2 (5 bases). The CDR3 sequence is 13 residues long. The germline CDR1 and CDR2 sequences are MNHEY and SMNVEV (reference sequence). The V and J ends lost 6 bases and 2 bases respectively, with 8 bases between them.

The rearrangement uses TRBV5-1 and TRBJ2-5; D not resolved. V was shortened by 0 bases and J by 5 bases, with 8 bases between the two germline ends. The CDR3 runs to 13 residues. CDR1 and CDR2 (germline): SGHRS, YFSETQ. CDR3 region: CASSLGPWETQYF. In DNA, the CDR3 is TGCGCCAGCAGCTTGGGGCCGTGGGAGACCCAGTACTTC.

The V gene is TRBV25-1, the J gene TRBJ2-5, with 7 nucleotides matching TRBD2. The DNA end is more similar to TRBJ2-7, so the J call may be wrong. The CDR3 loop spans 16 amino acids. Germline V lookup: CDR1 MGHDK, CDR2 SYGVNS. The CDR3 reads CASSEFKSGENYEQYF. The DNA for the CDR3 is TGTGCCAGCAGTGAATTTAAAAGCGGGGAGAACTACGAGCAGTACTTC.

In this sample, this clone turned up once. The gene calls are TRBV4-1 and TRBJ2-7, with TRBD2 as a possible D gene (6 bases). The CDR3 is 17 residues long. In germline, CDR1 is MGHRA, CDR2 YSYEKL. V shed 1 base and J shed 3 bases, with 19 bases lying between them. CDR3 loop: CASSQVRTTSDNYEQYF. CDR3 coding DNA: TGCGCCAGCAGCCAAGTGAGGACTACCTCAGACAACTACGAGCAGTACTTC.

V gene TRBV7-9 combines with J gene TRBJ1-1, with D tentatively TRBD1 (6 bases). The CDR3 runs to 17 residues. The V and J ends lost 0 bases and 1 base respectively, with 15 bases between them. Germline values: CDR1 SEHNR, CDR2 FQNEAQ (reference sequence). In DNA, the CDR3 is TGTGCCAGCAGCTTAGCGTTGGCAGGGGTGGGGAACACTGAAGCTTTCTTT. Its protein is CASSLALAGVGNTEAFF. The whole variable domain, filled in from reference TRBV7-9 and TRBJ1-1, reads DTGVSQNPRHKITKRGQNVTFRCDPISEHNRLYWYRQTLGQGPEFLTYFQNEAQLEKSRLLSDRFSAERPKGSFSTLEIQRTEQGDSAMYLCASSLALAGVGNTEAFFGQGTRLTVV.